This T cell receptor (beta chain) was recorded in a study of blood T cell repertoires in COVID-19. Looked up from germline, CDR1 is MNHEY and CDR2 is SVGEGT. The CDR3 spans 16 residues. V shed 5 bases and J 0 bases; nucleotides not matched to a gene: 6. This clone was detected a few times. Only in-frame clones appear in the TCRdb table, and some are missing; sequencing was by immunoSEQ multiplex PCR. The data hold around 380,000 clones, with roughly 86% observed a single time. The chain recombines TRBV6-2 or TRBV6-3 with TRBJ1-5; 8 bases are shared with TRBD1. The sequenced material came from PBMCs or T cells enriched from blood (not recorded which). This TCR came from a man aged 30 to 45 who had recovered from COVID-19. CDR3 nucleotides: TGTGCCAGCAGTCGCAGACAGGGGCATAGCAATCAGCCCCAGCATTTT. It translates to CASSRRQGHSNQPQHF.